Below are 9 T cell receptor beta chains sequenced from a single sample in a study of blood T cell repertoires in COVID-19. TCRdb's table, derived via immunoSEQ multiplex PCR, lists solely in-frame clones and lacks some. The sample carries about 270,000 clones, approximately 86% recorded once. Sequenced input: peripheral blood. The receptor set was obtained from a woman in her seventies with COVID-19, enrolled during active disease.

The chain has TRBV28 and TRBJ2-7; 8 positions agree with TRBD1. The CDR3 consists of 16 residues. The V segment lost 4 bases and the J segment 2 bases; nucleotides outside the gene matches: 10. The germline V gene encodes CDR1 MDHEN and CDR2 SYDVKM. The CDR3 loop is CASSSPRQGLTYEQYF. DNA for the CDR3: TGTGCCAGCAGTTCCCCTCGACAGGGGCTTACCTACGAGCAGTACTTC.

This clone occurred once. This chain uses TRBV6-5 with TRBJ2-7, with 9 bases matching TRBD1. Germline CDR1 MNHEY, CDR2 SVGAGI. This CDR3 is built from 13 residues. The V gene end was trimmed by 6 bases and the J gene end by 5 bases; junction bases not matched to a gene: 5. CDR3: CASRQGALNEQYF. CDR3 DNA: TGTGCCAGCAGACAGGGGGCTCTAAACGAGCAGTACTTC.

V and J are TRBV27 and TRBJ1-6, with 7 positions matching TRBD1. V trimming: 0 bases; J trimming: 7 bases; junction bases outside the gene matches: 6. The CDR3 is made up of 16 amino acids. The germline V gene encodes CDR1 MNHEY and CDR2 SMNVEV (reference sequence). The CDR3 protein is CASSLSSTGRNSPLHF. The CDR3 region has the DNA TGTGCCAGCAGTTTATCCTCGACAGGGAGGAATTCACCCCTCCACTTT.

The chain recombines TRBV2 with TRBJ1-3; D gene uncertain. CDR3 length: 14 amino acids. Trimming cost V 7 bases and J 3 bases, with 13 bases left between them. Germline values: CDR1 SNHLY, CDR2 FYNNEI. The CDR3 nucleotides read TGTGCCAGCATGCCCTTGGGAGATGGAAACACCATATATTTT. Its translation: CASMPLGDGNTIYF.

The gene calls are TRBV9 and TRBJ2-2; D might be TRBD2 (7 bases). The CDR3 extends over 15 amino acids. Looked up from germline, CDR1 is SGDLS and CDR2 is YYNGEE. The germline V and J ends were trimmed by 0 bases and 4 bases, with 10 bases remaining between them. Written as DNA, the CDR3 is TGTGCCAGCAGCGTAGGGGAGGGGGGCACCGGGGAGCTGTTTTTT. This sequence encodes CASSVGEGGTGELFF.

This sequence joins TRBV30 and TRBJ2-7, with TRBD2 identical over 8 bases. The trim removed 0 bases at V and 5 bases at J, leaving 9 bases unmatched. Germline V gives CDR1 GTSNPN, CDR2 SVGIG (reference sequence). This CDR3 spans 15 amino acids. The CDR3 bases are TGTGCCTGGAGTGTAGCTGGCGGGGGGTACAACGAGCAGTACTTC. Translated: CAWSVAGGGYNEQYF. The full variable domain, with the rest looked up from reference TRBV30 and TRBJ2-7, is SQTIHQWPATLVQPVGSPLSLECTVEGTSNPNLYWYRQAAGRGLQLLFYSVGIGQISSEVPQNLSASRPQDRQFILSSKKLLLSDSGFYLCAWSVAGGGYNEQYFGPGTRLTVT.

The chain has TRBV5-1 and TRBJ2-1, with 8 nucleotides matching TRBD1. This CDR3 spans 15 amino acids. In germline, CDR1 is SGHRS, CDR2 YFSETQ. Trimming at V came to 3 bases and at J to 6 bases, leaving 8 bases not matched to a gene. CDR3 bases: TGCGCCAGCAGCTCGACAGGGGTTCGAGCCAATGAGCAGTTCTTC. Its translation is CASSSTGVRANEQFF.

The V call is TRBV15, the J call TRBJ2-6, with 9 bases matching TRBD1. Germline V gene lookup returns CDR1 LNHNV and CDR2 YYDKDF (reference sequence). This CDR3 region has 17 residues. J was trimmed by 2 bases and V by 1 base; bases with no gene match: 3. CDR3 nucleotides: TGTGCCACCAGCAGAGCACAGGGGGCGCCTGGGGCCAACGTCCTGACTTTC. It encodes CATSRAQGAPGANVLTF.

V and J are TRBV30 and TRBJ1-3; 7 nucleotides match TRBD1. The V and J ends lost 3 bases and 3 bases, in that order; junction bases with no gene match: 8. Germline loops: CDR1 GTSNPN, CDR2 SVGIG (reference sequence). CDR3 length: 15 residues. For the CDR3, the DNA is TGTGCCTGGAGGAAGACAGGGAATATTGGAAACACCATATATTTT. This sequence encodes CAWRKTGNIGNTIYF.